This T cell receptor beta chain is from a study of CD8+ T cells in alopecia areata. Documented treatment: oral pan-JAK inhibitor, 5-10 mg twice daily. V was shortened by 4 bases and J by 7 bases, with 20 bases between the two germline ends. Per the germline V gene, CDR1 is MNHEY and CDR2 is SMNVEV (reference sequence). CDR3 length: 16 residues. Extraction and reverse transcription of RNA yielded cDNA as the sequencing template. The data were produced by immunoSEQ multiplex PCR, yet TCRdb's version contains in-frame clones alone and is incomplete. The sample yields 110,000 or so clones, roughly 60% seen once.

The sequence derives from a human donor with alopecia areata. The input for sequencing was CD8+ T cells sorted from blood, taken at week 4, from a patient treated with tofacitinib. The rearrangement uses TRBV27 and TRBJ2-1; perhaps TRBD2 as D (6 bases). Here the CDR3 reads CASSSPEGPTSNEQFF. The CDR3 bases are TGTGCCAGCAGTTCACCGGAGGGCCCTACTTCGAATGAGCAGTTCTTC.